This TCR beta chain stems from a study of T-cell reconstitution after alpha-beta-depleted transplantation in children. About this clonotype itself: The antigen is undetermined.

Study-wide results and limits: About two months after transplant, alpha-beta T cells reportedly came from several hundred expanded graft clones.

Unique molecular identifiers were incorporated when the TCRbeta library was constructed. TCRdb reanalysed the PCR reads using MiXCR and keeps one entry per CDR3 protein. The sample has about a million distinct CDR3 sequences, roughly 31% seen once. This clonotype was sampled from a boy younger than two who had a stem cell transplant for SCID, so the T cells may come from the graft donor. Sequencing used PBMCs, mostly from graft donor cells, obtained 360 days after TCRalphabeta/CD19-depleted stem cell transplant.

This chain's CDR3 is CASPGTSGGNNLNEQFF. As DNA, the CDR3 is TGTGCCAGCCCCGGGACTAGCGGGGGTAATAACTTAAATGAGCAGTTCTTC. V gene TRBV6-4 combines with J gene TRBJ2-1, with TRBD2 identical over 14 bases. This CDR3 has 17 amino acids. Germline V CDR1 and CDR2: MRHNA, SNTAGT. V shed 8 bases and J 7 bases; nucleotides not matched to a gene: 13.